This entry describes one T cell receptor beta chain. Its antigen is not known. Repertoires were generated with immunoSEQ multiplex PCR, while TCRdb's copy carries only in-frame clones and drops some. Altogether around 74,000 clones are present, around 81% being singletons, with the ten largest covering less than 3%. The sample belongs to a study of cytomegalovirus exposure and HLA in healthy donors. Study observations and caveats: Most observed TCR sequences were rare, whereas some public TCRs were detected in many donors. In vitro testing confirmed three CMV-associated chains as specific for CMV antigens.

Germline assignment: CDR1 SGDLS and CDR2 YYNGEE. The CDR3 has 12 amino acids. The V and J ends lost 4 bases and 4 bases respectively, with 8 bases between them. A roughly 120-subject validation cohort, separate from the approximately 670-subject first cohort, supplied the donors. Sequences were obtained from PBMCs. The chain is built from TRBV9 and TRBJ1-2; D is unclear. This TCR derives from a man aged 30 to 39 in good health and CMV-seronegative. The CDR3 nucleotides are TGTGCCAGCAGCCCCCCTCCCTATGGCTACACCTTC. This translates into CASSPPPYGYTF. Drawing the rest from reference TRBV9 and TRBJ1-2, the complete variable domain is DSGVTQTPKHLITATGQRVTLRCSPRSGDLSVYWYQQSLDQGLQFLIQYYNGEERAKGNILERFSAQQFPDLHSELNLSSLELGDSALYFCASSPPPYGYTFGSGTRLTVV.